The 15 T cell receptor beta chains below were found in one sample sequenced in a study of cytomegalovirus exposure and HLA in healthy donors. In the PCR, 60 Vbeta and 13 Jbeta primers were used. Sequencing was performed with immunoSEQ multiplex PCR; in TCRdb, only in-frame clones are kept and a portion is missing. The table has about 190,000 clones, about 85% seen once. Sequenced: PBMCs. Receptor source: a boy aged 2 to 9 in good health and CMV-seronegative.

This clone has a handful of counts. The chain links TRBV28 to TRBJ2-2; 10 positions agree with TRBD2. The junction had 9 bases not matched to a gene; V was cut back by 6 bases and J by 8 bases. The CDR3 has 15 amino acids. The germline V gene encodes CDR1 MDHEN and CDR2 SYDVKM. Here the CDR3 reads CASRQSGGASGELFF. As DNA, the CDR3 is TGTGCCAGCAGACAGAGCGGGGGGGCCTCTGGGGAGCTGTTTTTT.

The V and J genes are TRBV7-2 and TRBJ1-5; D is unclear. The CDR3 is 14 residues long. V was trimmed by 0 bases and J by 7 bases, leaving 10 bases between them. Germline V gives CDR1 SGHTA, CDR2 FQGNSA. This CDR3 reads CASSLAGRNQPQHF. The CDR3 DNA sequence: TGTGCCAGCAGCTTAGCAGGGAGGAACCAGCCCCAGCATTTT.

The chain links TRBV7-3 to TRBJ2-1, with 10 positions matching TRBD2. Per the germline V gene, CDR1 is SGHTA and CDR2 is FQGTGA. J gave up 4 bases and V 5 bases, and 2 bases lay outside the gene matches. This CDR3 spans 14 amino acids. This CDR3 reads CASSRTSGYNEQFF. The CDR3 nucleotides are TGTGCCAGCAGCCGGACTAGCGGATACAATGAGCAGTTCTTC.

V is TRBV7-8 and J is TRBJ2-1; possible D gene TRBD2, 5 bases. With 5 bases removed from V and 6 bases from J, the gap between germline ends came to 20 bases. The CDR3 extends over 16 amino acids. Per the germline V gene, CDR1 is SGHVS and CDR2 is FQNEAQ. CDR3 sequence (DNA): TGTGCCAGCAGCCCACCTGGACTCCTCTCCGGCAATGAGCAGTTCTTC. It specifies CASSPPGLLSGNEQFF.

The genes are TRBV7-9 and TRBJ2-3; 9 bases map to TRBD2. The germline V gene encodes CDR1 SEHNR and CDR2 FQNEAQ (reference sequence). The ends lost 2 bases at V and 2 bases at J; junction bases unmatched: 8. CDR3 length: 17 amino acids. CDR3 amino acids: CASSLSRGGPLTDTQYF. Written as DNA, the CDR3 is TGTGCCAGCAGCTTATCGCGGGGGGGGCCCCTCACAGATACGCAGTATTTT.

Worth noting for this clone: The sample contains more than one DNA sequence encoding this CDR3. The rearrangement uses TRBV6-1 and TRBJ2-7, with a weak D call TRBD2 (5 bases). This CDR3 has 15 amino acids. The V gene's germline CDR1 is MNHNS and CDR2 SASEGT. V was cut by 3 bases and J by 1 base, with 13 bases left in between. The CDR3 DNA is TGTGCCAGCAGTGACGAGGGATTTAAATCCTACGAGCAGTACGTC. Protein product: CASSDEGFKSYEQYV.

This clone appeared a few times. This sequence joins TRBV6-6 and TRBJ2-1; 9 positions agree with TRBD1. The CDR3 extends over 14 amino acids. Germline-derived CDR1 and CDR2 are MNHNY and SVGAGI (reference sequence). V lost 6 bases, J lost 2 bases, and 2 bases stayed unmatched. Here the CDR3 reads CASSGTGTYNEQFF. The CDR3 DNA reads TGTGCCAGCAGCGGGACAGGGACCTACAATGAGCAGTTCTTC.

With respect to this clone: At one of its ends the junction is not consistent with the germline gene, which may arise from a read error. In DNA form, the CDR3 reads TGTGCCAGCAGTGATTGGACAGACCTCTTT. Translation gives CASSDWTDLF. This chain uses TRBV6-1 with TRBJ1-1; D perhaps matches TRBD1 (6 bases). The CDR3 loop spans 10 amino acids. Germline lookup yields CDR1 MNHNS and CDR2 SASEGT.

The chain has TRBV29-1 and TRBJ1-1; TRBD1 agrees at 10 bases. The CDR3 runs to 15 residues. J lost 1 base, V lost 6 bases, and 8 bases had no gene match. The germline V gene has CDR1 SQVTM and CDR2 ANQGSEA. CDR3 sequence (DNA): TGCAGCGTGGGACAGGGGACGTTTTGGAACACTGAAGCTTTCTTT. This encodes CSVGQGTFWNTEAFF.

V is TRBV7-9 and J is TRBJ1-1, with D possibly TRBD1 on 6 matching bases. Trimming left V 3 bases short and J 0 bases short, with 8 bases between. The CDR3 totals 14 residues. CDR1 is SEHNR and CDR2 is FQNEAQ in the germline V gene (reference sequence). CDR3 protein: CASSLTGVNTEAFF. The CDR3 DNA follows: TGTGCCAGCAGCTTGACAGGAGTGAACACTGAAGCTTTCTTT.

This clone has more than one count but fewer than ten. J is TRBJ2-7 and V is TRBV6-1; 11 bases are a match to TRBD1. This CDR3 has 14 residues. The V gene end was trimmed by 6 bases and the J gene end by 0 bases; junction bases not matched to a gene: 1. CDR1 and CDR2 (germline): MNHNS, SASEGT. CDR3 sequence: CASRGQGASYEQYV. CDR3 nucleotides: TGTGCCAGCAGAGGACAGGGGGCCTCCTACGAGCAGTACGTC.

The chain recombines TRBV5-1 with TRBJ2-5, with 12 positions matching TRBD2. The J segment lost 4 bases and the V segment lost 0 bases, leaving 7 bases of the junction unmatched. The CDR3 loop spans 17 amino acids. CDR1 is SGHRS, CDR2 YFSETQ, per germline. The DNA of the CDR3 is TGCGCCAGCAGCTTGGCCGAGACTAGCGGGGGTAGAGAGACCCAGTACTTC. Protein: CASSLAETSGGRETQYF.

This clone was seen a handful of times. The rearrangement joins TRBV30 to TRBJ2-7, with D possibly being TRBD1 (5 bases). This CDR3 comprises 14 residues. The germline gives CDR1 GTSNPN, CDR2 SVGIG (reference sequence). V lost 1 base and J lost 1, with 11 bases in between. As DNA, the CDR3 is TGTGCCTGGAGTGAATCCGCAGGGTCCTACGAGCAGTACGTC. Its translation is CAWSESAGSYEQYV.

The rearrangement uses TRBV6-5 and TRBJ2-5, with a tentative D call TRBD1 (6 bases). CDR1 is MNHEY and CDR2 is SVGAGI in the germline V gene. Trimming cost V 0 bases and J 2 bases, with 10 bases left between them. This CDR3 is built from 15 residues. The CDR3 region has the DNA TGTGCCAGCAGTTACTCGGGGGCCAGGCAAGAGACCCAGTACTTC. This translates into CASSYSGARQETQYF.

V and J are TRBV28 and TRBJ2-2; D possibly corresponds to TRBD2 (6 bases). This CDR3 region has 15 residues. V was trimmed by 2 bases and J by 4 bases, leaving 11 bases between them. Per germline, CDR1 MDHEN and CDR2 SYDVKM. CDR3 bases: TGTGCCAGCAGTTTACACGGGAGTGGCACCGGGGAGCTGTTTTTT. Translating it yields CASSLHGSGTGELFF.